Below are 30 T cell receptor beta chains sequenced from a single sample in a study of neurological immune-mediated disorders. As to time point: longitudinal time-point 1 (baseline). TCRdb processed the 5' RACE reads anew with MiXCR; each CDR3 protein has one entry. The top ten hold about 1.6% of the sample, which has about 49,000 distinct CDR3 sequences, more than 8% seen once. The sequenced sample was PBMCs. These receptor sequences come from a woman aged 40 to 50 in good health.

The sample holds many counts of this clonotype. The chain uses TRBV6-1 and TRBJ2-7; D perhaps matches TRBD2 (6 bases). V shed 4 bases and J shed 4 bases, with 17 bases lying between them. The CDR3 covers 15 residues. In germline, CDR1 is MNHNS, CDR2 SASEGT. The DNA of the CDR3 is TGTGCCAGCAGTGGGGGGTCTAGCGAGTCGTACGAGCAGTACTTC. Its translation is CASSGGSSESYEQYF.

This clonotype was found many times. This chain links TRBV5-1 with TRBJ2-7; 15 nucleotides line up with TRBD2. CDR1 is SGHRS and CDR2 is YFSETQ in the germline V gene. Trimming at V came to 7 bases and at J to 5 bases, leaving 16 bases not matched to a gene. This CDR3 has 18 amino acids. CDR3: CASATLPGLAGGRNEQYF. The CDR3 bases are TGCGCCAGCGCCACGCTCCCGGGACTAGCGGGAGGAAGGAACGAGCAGTACTTC.

The rearrangement uses TRBV12-3 or TRBV12-4 and TRBJ2-7, with 8 bases identical to TRBD1. CDR3 length: 15 residues. The CDR3 nucleotides are TGTACAAGCAACAGGGTCGCAGGGGGCAGGGGCGAGCAGTACTTC. Translation gives CTSNRVAGGRGEQYF.

This clonotype has ten or more counts. The chain uses TRBV20-1 and TRBJ2-1; 11 nucleotides align to TRBD2. CDR1 is DFQATT, CDR2 SNEGSKA, per germline (reference sequence). This CDR3 spans 16 amino acids. The V and J ends lost 6 bases and 4 bases, in that order; junction bases with no gene match: 11. The CDR3 DNA reads as TGCAGTGCCCCCAGACTAGCGGGATCCCCTTACAATGAGCAGTTCTTC. The encoded protein is CSAPRLAGSPYNEQFF.

This clonotype was seen at least ten times. The V and J genes are TRBV5-1 and TRBJ2-5, with D perhaps matching TRBD1 (5 bases). The V gene's germline CDR1 is SGHRS and CDR2 YFSETQ. V lost 4 bases and J lost 5, with 12 bases in between. The CDR3 consists of 13 residues. The chain's CDR3 is CASSRQGSETQYF. The CDR3 nucleotides are TGCGCCAGCAGCCGGCAGGGTAGTGAGACCCAGTACTTC.

This clonotype was detected many times. The J gene is TRBJ2-7, the V gene TRBV10-3; 13 bases are shared with TRBD2. From germline, CDR1 is ENHRY and CDR2 SYGVKD. The CDR3 loop spans 13 amino acids. Trimming removed 8 bases from V and 4 bases from J; junction bases left unmatched: 2. The CDR3, as DNA: TGTGCCATCCGGACTAGCGGGGGATACGAGCAGTACTTC. It translates to CAIRTSGGYEQYF.

This clonotype was seen many times. The V and J genes are TRBV12-3 or TRBV12-4 and TRBJ2-5; 9 positions match TRBD1. V lost 2 bases and J lost 4; bases outside the gene matches: 8. CDR3 size: 16 residues. CDR3 DNA: TGTGCCAGCAGTTTAAACAGGGGGCGGTTGGGAGAGACCCAGTACTTC. Translation gives CASSLNRGRLGETQYF.

This clonotype was counted between two and nine times. This chain links TRBV5-1 with TRBJ1-5, with TRBD1 identical over 7 bases. Germline-derived CDR1 and CDR2 are SGHRS and YFSETQ. V lost 4 bases and J lost 6; bases outside the gene matches: 4. The CDR3 length is 13 residues. CDR3 sequence: CASSRDSAQPQHF. The CDR3 DNA sequence: TGCGCCAGCAGCCGGGACAGCGCTCAGCCCCAGCATTTT.

This chain connects TRBV7-8 to TRBJ2-2; D gene ambiguous. The germline CDR1 and CDR2 sequences are SGHVS and FQNEAQ. V was trimmed by 0 bases and J by 5 bases, leaving 10 bases between them. The CDR3 is 15 amino acids. In DNA form, the CDR3 reads TGTGCCAGCAGCTTAGCGGGCCTGGGGACCGGGGAGCTGTTTTTT. It specifies CASSLAGLGTGELFF.

There are a few counts of this clonotype. This chain joins TRBV5-5 and TRBJ1-1; TRBD1 matches 8 bases. The CDR3 spans 16 residues. Trimming at V came to 4 bases and at J to 0 bases, leaving 8 bases not matched to a gene. Germline assignment: CDR1 SGHKS and CDR2 YYEKEE (reference sequence). CDR3 sequence: CASSHFDRGMNTEAFF. CDR3 in DNA: TGTGCCAGCAGCCATTTCGACAGGGGAATGAACACTGAAGCTTTCTTT.

This clonotype was recorded at least ten times. CDR3 in amino acids: CSVGKLAGVNEQFF. The CDR3 region has the DNA TGCAGCGTTGGCAAACTAGCGGGGGTCAATGAGCAGTTCTTC. This chain uses TRBV29-1 with TRBJ2-1, with 11 bases aligning to TRBD2. The CDR3 extends over 14 amino acids. J was trimmed by 6 bases and V by 4 bases; bases with no gene match: 5. CDR1 is SQVTM, CDR2 ANQGSEA, per germline.

This clonotype has ten or more counts. The CDR3 nucleotides read TGTGCCAGCAGTTACGGGACAGGATCTGCCGGGGAGCTGTTTTTT. Protein: CASSYGTGSAGELFF. The V and J genes are TRBV7-2 and TRBJ2-2, with 8 bases matching TRBD1. J was trimmed by 6 bases and V by 6 bases; bases with no gene match: 9. CDR1 is SGHTA, CDR2 FQGNSA, per germline. The length of the CDR3 is 15 residues.

This clonotype came up many times. V gene TRBV20-1 combines with J gene TRBJ2-1; the match to TRBD2 covers 10 bases. The CDR3 contains 16 residues. CDR1 DFQATT and CDR2 SNEGSKA come from the germline V gene (reference sequence). Trimming cost V 0 bases and J 4 bases; bases outside gene matches: 6. CDR3 amino acids: CSARDIELAGYNEQFF. DNA of the CDR3: TGCAGTGCTAGAGATATTGAACTAGCGGGGTACAATGAGCAGTTCTTC.

This clonotype has at least ten counts. J is TRBJ2-7 and V is TRBV20-1, with TRBD2 matching over 12 bases. The CDR3 sequence is 13 residues long. V was pared by 5 bases and J by 5 bases, with 4 bases of the junction left unmatched. Germline lookup yields CDR1 DFQATT and CDR2 SNEGSKA (reference sequence). CDR3 sequence reads: CSARLAGGHEQYF. For the CDR3, the DNA is TGCAGTGCTCGCCTAGCGGGAGGGCACGAGCAGTACTTC.

The table lists this clonotype with many counts. This chain uses TRBV24-1 with TRBJ2-2, with a possible D match to TRBD2 (6 bases). There are 15 residues in the CDR3. From germline, CDR1 is KGHDR and CDR2 SFDVKD. Deletions cut 4 bases from V and 5 bases from J, with 13 bases between. CDR3 nucleotide sequence: TGTGCCACCAGTGAAGAGCCTCGGGGGACCGGGGAGCTGTTTTTT. It yields the protein CATSEEPRGTGELFF.

This clonotype appeared many times. The chain employs TRBV5-1 and TRBJ2-7, with 8 bases identical to TRBD1. There are 14 residues in the CDR3. CDR1 and CDR2 from the germline V gene are SGHRS and YFSETQ. After removal of 7 bases from V and 10 bases from J, the junction contained 16 bases not matched to a gene. The CDR3 region has the DNA TGCGCCAGCTGCAGTGACAGGGGTAATCCGGAACAGTACTTC. Protein product: CASCSDRGNPEQYF.

Ten or more counts support this clonotype. J is TRBJ1-1 and V is TRBV10-3; the D is unclear. Trimming removed 2 bases at V and 0 bases at J, with 7 bases between. The germline gives CDR1 ENHRY, CDR2 SYGVKD. The CDR3 is made up of 14 amino acids. CDR3 DNA sequence: TGTGCCATCAGTGAGGGCCAGATGAACACTGAAGCTTTCTTT. Amino acids: CAISEGQMNTEAFF.

In this sample, this clonotype turned up many times. The chain combines TRBV10-3 with TRBJ2-5; D might be TRBD2 (6 bases). This CDR3 is 16 amino acids long. The V end was cut by 0 bases, the J end by 2 bases, with 13 bases between. Germline lookup yields CDR1 ENHRY and CDR2 SYGVKD. The CDR3 DNA reads TGTGCCATCAGTGAGTCTGCGGCGGGACCTCAAGAGACCCAGTACTTC. Residues: CAISESAAGPQETQYF.

This clonotype was detected many times. This CDR3 reads CASSPRVYNEKLFF. For the CDR3, the DNA is TGCGCCAGCAGCCCCCGCGTATATAATGAAAAACTGTTTTTT. The chain uses TRBV4-1 and TRBJ1-4, with D uncertain. V was trimmed by 4 bases and J by 4 bases, leaving 10 bases between them. The CDR3 loop spans 14 amino acids. Germline V CDR1 and CDR2: MGHRA, YSYEKL.

The sample holds many counts of this clonotype. The chain employs TRBV5-5 and TRBJ2-1, with D maybe TRBD1 (7 bases). Germline V gives CDR1 SGHKS, CDR2 YYEKEE (reference sequence). Trimming stripped 9 bases from V and 1 base from J, with 17 bases between. The CDR3 loop spans 15 amino acids. The CDR3 reads CATHPRGDSYNEQFF. As DNA, the CDR3 is TGTGCCACACACCCCAGGGGGGATTCCTACAATGAGCAGTTCTTC.

This clonotype has ten or more counts. This chain uses TRBV5-1 with TRBJ1-4; 7 bases align to TRBD1. The CDR3 is made up of 15 amino acids. Germline V gene lookup returns CDR1 SGHRS and CDR2 YFSETQ. Losses at the gene ends were 3 bases for V and 8 bases for J; bases not matched to a gene: 10. In DNA, the CDR3 is TGCGCCAGCAGCTCATCCGGGACAGAAGACGAAAAACTGTTTTTT. This encodes CASSSSGTEDEKLFF.

The genes are TRBV29-1 and TRBJ1-1, with D possibly TRBD1 on 6 matching bases. The ends were cut back, 8 bases at V and 3 bases at J, with 16 bases in the middle. The CDR3 loop spans 13 amino acids. In germline, CDR1 is SQVTM, CDR2 ANQGSEA. CDR3 DNA: TGCAGCCCTGGAACAGGGAGGTACACTGAAGCTTTCTTT. Protein: CSPGTGRYTEAFF. The complete variable domain, with remaining parts taken from reference TRBV29-1 and TRBJ1-1, reads SAVISQKPSRDICQRGTSLTIQCQVDSQVTMMFWYRQQPGQSLTLIATANQGSEATYESGFVIDKFPISRPNLTFSTLTVSNMSPEDSSIYLCSPGTGRYTEAFFGQGTRLTVV.

At least ten counts were recorded for this clonotype. The chain employs TRBV7-2 and TRBJ2-5; D might be TRBD1 (5 bases). CDR3 length equals 14 residues. V shed 1 base and J shed 5 bases, with 11 bases lying between them. Germline CDR1 and CDR2: SGHTA and FQGNSA. Here the CDR3 reads CASSLVGRVETQYF. DNA of the CDR3: TGTGCCAGCAGCTTAGTCGGCAGGGTCGAGACCCAGTACTTC.

In its sample, this clonotype was seen many times. This rearrangement joins TRBV29-1 to TRBJ2-7; 10 positions agree with TRBD1. The V and J ends lost 1 base and 2 bases, in that order; junction bases with no gene match: 2. The CDR3 length is 14 residues. CDR1 is SQVTM, CDR2 ANQGSEA, per germline. The CDR3 DNA reads TGCAGCGTTGAAGGGGGGACAGGGGCCTACGAGCAGTACTTC. Residues: CSVEGGTGAYEQYF.

This clonotype was seen at least ten times. This chain connects TRBV4-3 to TRBJ2-2, with D possibly being TRBD2 (6 bases). The CDR3 is made up of 14 amino acids. Germline values: CDR1 LGHNA, CDR2 YSLEER. The germline V and J ends were trimmed by 1 base and 5 bases, with 8 bases remaining between them. The CDR3, as DNA: TGCGCCAGCAGCCAAGGGAGGGGAACCGGGGAGCTGTTTTTT. Its translation: CASSQGRGTGELFF.

This clonotype was seen a single time. The V call is TRBV20-1, the J call TRBJ1-1; no clear D gene. Trimming shortened V by 6 bases and J by 2 bases, and 7 bases separated the two germline ends. The germline V gene has CDR1 DFQATT and CDR2 SNEGSKA (reference sequence). There are 11 residues in the CDR3. CDR3 sequence: CSAEENTEAFF. CDR3 nucleotides: TGCAGTGCGGAGGAAAACACTGAAGCTTTCTTT.

This chain uses TRBV29-1 with TRBJ2-7, with TRBD2 matching over 10 bases. Trimming removed 5 bases from V and 2 bases from J; junction bases left unmatched: 6. CDR3 length: 14 residues. Germline V gene data show CDR1 as SQVTM and CDR2 as ANQGSEA. The CDR3 loop reads CSVMTSGLTYEQYF. CDR3 DNA sequence: TGCAGCGTTATGACTAGCGGGTTAACCTACGAGCAGTACTTC.

Ten or more counts support this clonotype. This chain uses TRBV6-5 with TRBJ1-2, with TRBD1 matching 7 bases. The CDR3 spans 18 residues. Germline trimming cut 7 bases from V and 3 bases from J; bases unmatched to any gene: 20. CDR1 is MNHEY, CDR2 SVGAGI, per germline. CDR3 sequence: CASTSPSRGTIGHYGYTF. As DNA, the CDR3 is TGTGCCAGCACCTCCCCCAGCAGGGGGACAATTGGGCACTATGGCTACACCTTC.

This clonotype was counted at least ten times. The chain joins TRBV15 to TRBJ2-3; D remains unclear. The CDR3 totals 13 residues. CDR1 is LNHNV, CDR2 YYDKDF, per germline (reference sequence). Trimming shortened V by 0 bases and J by 5 bases, and 6 bases separated the two germline ends. The CDR3 coding sequence is TGTGCCACCAGCAGAGATCGGGTAGATACGCAGTATTTT. It is translated as CATSRDRVDTQYF.

The V call is TRBV20-1, the J call TRBJ2-1; 9 bases map to TRBD1. The CDR3 is 12 amino acids. The ends lost 6 bases at V and 3 bases at J; junction bases unmatched: 0. CDR1 DFQATT and CDR2 SNEGSKA come from the germline V gene (reference sequence). The DNA of the CDR3 is TGCAGTGCGGGACAGGGCTACAATGAGCAGTTCTTC. This codes for CSAGQGYNEQFF.